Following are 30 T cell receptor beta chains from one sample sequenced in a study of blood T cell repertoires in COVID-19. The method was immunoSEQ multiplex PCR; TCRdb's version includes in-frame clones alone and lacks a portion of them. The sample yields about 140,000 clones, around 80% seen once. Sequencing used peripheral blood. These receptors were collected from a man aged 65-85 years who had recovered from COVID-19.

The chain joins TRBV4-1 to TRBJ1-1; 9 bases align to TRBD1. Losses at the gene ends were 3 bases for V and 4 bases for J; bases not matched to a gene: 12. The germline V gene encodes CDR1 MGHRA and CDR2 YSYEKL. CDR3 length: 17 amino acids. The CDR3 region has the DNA TGCGCCAGCAGCCAGGGGGATGGGACAGGGAGACTCACTGAAGCTTTCTTT. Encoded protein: CASSQGDGTGRLTEAFF.

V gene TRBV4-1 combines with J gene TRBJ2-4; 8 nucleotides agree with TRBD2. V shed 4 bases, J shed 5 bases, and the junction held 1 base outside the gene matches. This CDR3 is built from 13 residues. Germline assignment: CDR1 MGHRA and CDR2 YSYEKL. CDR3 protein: CASSPGGENIQYF. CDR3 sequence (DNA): TGCGCCAGCAGCCCCGGGGGGGAAAACATTCAGTACTTC.

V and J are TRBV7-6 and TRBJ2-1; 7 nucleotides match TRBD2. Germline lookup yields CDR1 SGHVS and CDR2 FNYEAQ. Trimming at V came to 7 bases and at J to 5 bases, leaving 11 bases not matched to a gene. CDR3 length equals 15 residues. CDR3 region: CASNPDVGTNNEQFF. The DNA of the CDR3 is TGTGCCAGCAACCCCGACGTCGGGACTAACAATGAGCAGTTCTTC.

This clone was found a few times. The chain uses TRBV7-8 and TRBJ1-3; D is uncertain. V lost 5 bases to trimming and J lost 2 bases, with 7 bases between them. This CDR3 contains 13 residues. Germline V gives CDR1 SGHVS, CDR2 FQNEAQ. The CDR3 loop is CASSPSAGNTIYF. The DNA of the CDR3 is TGTGCCAGCAGCCCAAGCGCTGGAAACACCATATATTTT.

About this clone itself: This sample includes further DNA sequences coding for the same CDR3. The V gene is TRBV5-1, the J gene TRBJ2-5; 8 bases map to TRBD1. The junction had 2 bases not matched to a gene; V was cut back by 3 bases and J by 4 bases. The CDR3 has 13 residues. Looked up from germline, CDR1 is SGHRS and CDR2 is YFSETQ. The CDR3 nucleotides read TGCGCCAGCAGCTCCGGACAGGGAGAGACCCAGTACTTC. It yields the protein CASSSGQGETQYF. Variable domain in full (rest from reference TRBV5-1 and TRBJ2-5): KAGVTQTPRYLIKTRGQQVTLSCSPISGHRSVSWYQQTPGQGLQFLFEYFSETQRNKGNFPGRFSGRQFSNSRSEMNVSTLELGDSALYLCASSSGQGETQYFGPGTRLLVL.

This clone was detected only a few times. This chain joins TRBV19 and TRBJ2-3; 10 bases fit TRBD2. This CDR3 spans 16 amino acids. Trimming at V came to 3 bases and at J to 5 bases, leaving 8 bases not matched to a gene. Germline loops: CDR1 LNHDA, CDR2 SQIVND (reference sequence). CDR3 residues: CASSMYSSGSGDTQYF. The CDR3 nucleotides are TGTGCCAGTAGTATGTACTCTAGCGGGAGTGGAGATACGCAGTATTTT. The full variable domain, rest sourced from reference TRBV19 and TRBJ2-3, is DGGITQSPKYLFRKEGQNVTLSCEQNLNHDAMYWYRQDPGQGLRLIYYSQIVNDFQKGDIAEGYSVSREKKESFPLTVTSAQKNPTAFYLCASSMYSSGSGDTQYFGPGTRLTVL.

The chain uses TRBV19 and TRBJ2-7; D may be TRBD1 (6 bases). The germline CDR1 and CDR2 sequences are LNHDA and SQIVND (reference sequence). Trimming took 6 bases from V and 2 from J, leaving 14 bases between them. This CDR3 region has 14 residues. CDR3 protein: CASSRTELPYEQYF. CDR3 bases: TGTGCCAGTAGCCGGACAGAGTTACCCTACGAGCAGTACTTC.

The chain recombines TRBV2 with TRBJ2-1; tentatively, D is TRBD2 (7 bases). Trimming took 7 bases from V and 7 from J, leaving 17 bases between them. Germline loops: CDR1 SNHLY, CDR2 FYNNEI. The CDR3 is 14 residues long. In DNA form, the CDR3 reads TGTGCCAGCACGGGGGGCAGGGGTAAGAATGAGCAGTTCTTC. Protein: CASTGGRGKNEQFF.

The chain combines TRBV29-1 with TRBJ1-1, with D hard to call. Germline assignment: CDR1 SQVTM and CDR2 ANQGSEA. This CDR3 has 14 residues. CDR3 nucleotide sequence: TGCAGTGCGAAAGGCACGGAGATGAACACTGAAGCTTTCTTT. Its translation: CSAKGTEMNTEAFF.

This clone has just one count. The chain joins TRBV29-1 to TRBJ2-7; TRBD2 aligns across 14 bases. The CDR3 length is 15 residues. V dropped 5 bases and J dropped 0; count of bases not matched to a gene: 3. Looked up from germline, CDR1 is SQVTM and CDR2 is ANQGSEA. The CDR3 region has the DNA TGCAGCGTTTCCGGGACTAGCGGGAGCTCCTACGAGCAGTACTTC. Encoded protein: CSVSGTSGSSYEQYF.

The CDR3 is CASSLVGDTGELFF. The DNA of the CDR3 is TGTGCCAGCAGCTTAGTCGGAGACACCGGGGAGCTGTTTTTT. The V and J genes are TRBV11-3 and TRBJ2-2; D is ambiguous. Between the trimmed V and J ends, which lost 1 base and 3 bases, there was a span of 6 bases. The CDR3 contains 14 residues. Germline V gene data show CDR1 as SGHNT and CDR2 as YENEEA.

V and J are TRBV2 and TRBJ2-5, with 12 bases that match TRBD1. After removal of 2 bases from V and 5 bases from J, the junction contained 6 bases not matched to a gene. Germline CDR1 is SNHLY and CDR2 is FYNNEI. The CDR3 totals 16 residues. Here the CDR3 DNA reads TGTGCCAGCAGTGAAACCGGGACAGGGGGCTGGGAGACCCAGTACTTC. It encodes CASSETGTGGWETQYF.

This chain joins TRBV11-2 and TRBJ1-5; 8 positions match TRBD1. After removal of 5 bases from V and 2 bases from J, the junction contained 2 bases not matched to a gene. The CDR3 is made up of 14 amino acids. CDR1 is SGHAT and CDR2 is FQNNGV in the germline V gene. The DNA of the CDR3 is TGTGCCAGCAGCAAGACAGGGGGCAATCAGCCCCAGCATTTT. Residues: CASSKTGGNQPQHF.

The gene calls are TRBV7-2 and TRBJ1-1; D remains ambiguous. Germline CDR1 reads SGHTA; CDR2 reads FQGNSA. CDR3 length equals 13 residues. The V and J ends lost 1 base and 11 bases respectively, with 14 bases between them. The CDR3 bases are TGTGCCAGCAGCTTAGGTGGGTGGAGTGCCGCTTTCTTT. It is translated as CASSLGGWSAAFF.

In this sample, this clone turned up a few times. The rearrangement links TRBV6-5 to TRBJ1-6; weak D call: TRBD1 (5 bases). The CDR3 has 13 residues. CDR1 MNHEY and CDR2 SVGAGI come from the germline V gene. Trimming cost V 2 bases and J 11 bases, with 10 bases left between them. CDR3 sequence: CASSYAAGAPLHF. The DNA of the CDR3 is TGTGCCAGCAGTTACGCAGCGGGGGCACCCCTCCACTTT.

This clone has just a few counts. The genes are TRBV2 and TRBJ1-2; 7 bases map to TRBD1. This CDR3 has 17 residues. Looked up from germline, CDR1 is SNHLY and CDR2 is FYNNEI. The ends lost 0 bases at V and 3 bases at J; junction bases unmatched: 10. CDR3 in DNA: TGTGCCAGCAGTGAAGCGCTTCGTGGCAGGGGGTACTATGGCTACACCTTC. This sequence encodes CASSEALRGRGYYGYTF.

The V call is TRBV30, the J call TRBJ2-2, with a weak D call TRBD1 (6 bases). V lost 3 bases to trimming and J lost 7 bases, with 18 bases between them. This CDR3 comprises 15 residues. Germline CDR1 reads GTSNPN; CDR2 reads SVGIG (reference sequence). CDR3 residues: CAWRRGWAANGELFF. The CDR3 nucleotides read TGTGCCTGGAGAAGGGGGTGGGCAGCTAACGGGGAGCTGTTTTTT.

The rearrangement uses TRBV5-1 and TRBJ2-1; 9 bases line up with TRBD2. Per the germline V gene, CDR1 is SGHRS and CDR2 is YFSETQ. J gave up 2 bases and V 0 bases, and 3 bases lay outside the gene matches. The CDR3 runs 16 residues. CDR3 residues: CASSLGGTSTYNEQFF. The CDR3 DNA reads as TGCGCCAGCAGCTTGGGTGGGACTAGCACCTACAATGAGCAGTTCTTC.

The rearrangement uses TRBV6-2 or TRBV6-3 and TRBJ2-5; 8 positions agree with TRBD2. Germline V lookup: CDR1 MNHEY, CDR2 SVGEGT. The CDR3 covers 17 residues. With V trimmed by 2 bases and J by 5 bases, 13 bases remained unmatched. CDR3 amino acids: CASSYRGGLGCWETQYF. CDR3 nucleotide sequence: TGTGCCAGCAGTTACCGGGGGGGCCTGGGGTGTTGGGAGACCCAGTACTTC.

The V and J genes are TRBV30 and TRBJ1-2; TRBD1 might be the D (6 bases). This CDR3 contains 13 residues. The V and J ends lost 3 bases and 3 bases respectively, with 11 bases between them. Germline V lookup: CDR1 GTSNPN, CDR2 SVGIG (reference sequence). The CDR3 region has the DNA TGTGCCTGGAGCGAGACAGGCTACTATGGCTACACCTTC. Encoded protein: CAWSETGYYGYTF.

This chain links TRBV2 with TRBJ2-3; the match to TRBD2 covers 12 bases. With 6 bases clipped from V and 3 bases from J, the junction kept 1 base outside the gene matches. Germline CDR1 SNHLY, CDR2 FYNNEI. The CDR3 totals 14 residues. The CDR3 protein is CASRGTSGTDTQYF. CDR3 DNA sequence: TGTGCCAGCAGAGGGACTAGCGGGACAGATACGCAGTATTTT.

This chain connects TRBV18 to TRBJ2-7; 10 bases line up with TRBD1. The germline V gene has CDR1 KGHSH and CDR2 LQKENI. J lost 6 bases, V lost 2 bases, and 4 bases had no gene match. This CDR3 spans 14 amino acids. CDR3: CASSPDRGPGEQYF. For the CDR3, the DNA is TGTGCCAGCTCACCAGACAGGGGGCCTGGCGAGCAGTACTTC. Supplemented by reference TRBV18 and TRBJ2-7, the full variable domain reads NAGVMQNPRHLVRRRGQEARLRCSPMKGHSHVYWYRQLPEEGLKFMVYLQKENIIDESGMPKERFSAEFPKEGPSILRIQQVVRGDSAAYFCASSPDRGPGEQYFGPGTRLTVT.

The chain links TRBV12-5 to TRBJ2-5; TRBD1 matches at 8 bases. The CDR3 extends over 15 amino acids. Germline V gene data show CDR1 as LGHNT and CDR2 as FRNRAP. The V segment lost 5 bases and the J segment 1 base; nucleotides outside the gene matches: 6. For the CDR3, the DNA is TGTGCTAGTGGTCCGAGGACAGGGAGCCAAGAGACCCAGTACTTC. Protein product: CASGPRTGSQETQYF.

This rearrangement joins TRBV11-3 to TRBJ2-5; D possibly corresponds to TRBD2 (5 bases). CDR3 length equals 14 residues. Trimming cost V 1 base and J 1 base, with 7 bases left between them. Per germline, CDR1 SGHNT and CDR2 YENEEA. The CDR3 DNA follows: TGTGCCAGCAGCTTAGGCCGGGGCCAAGAGACCCAGTACTTC. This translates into CASSLGRGQETQYF.

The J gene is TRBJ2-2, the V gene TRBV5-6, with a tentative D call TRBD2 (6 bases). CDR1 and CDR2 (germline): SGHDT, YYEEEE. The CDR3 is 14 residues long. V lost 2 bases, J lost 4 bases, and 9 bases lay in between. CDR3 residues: CASSLLASTGELFF. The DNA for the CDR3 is TGTGCCAGCAGCTTACTAGCTAGCACCGGGGAGCTGTTTTTT.

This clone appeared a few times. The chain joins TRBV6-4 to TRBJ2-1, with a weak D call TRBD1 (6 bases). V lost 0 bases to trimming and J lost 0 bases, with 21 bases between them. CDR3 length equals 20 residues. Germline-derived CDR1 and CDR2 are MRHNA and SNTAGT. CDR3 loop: CASSDSPKSHRVSSYNEQFF. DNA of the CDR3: TGTGCCAGCAGTGACTCTCCTAAATCTCACAGGGTCAGCTCCTACAATGAGCAGTTCTTC.

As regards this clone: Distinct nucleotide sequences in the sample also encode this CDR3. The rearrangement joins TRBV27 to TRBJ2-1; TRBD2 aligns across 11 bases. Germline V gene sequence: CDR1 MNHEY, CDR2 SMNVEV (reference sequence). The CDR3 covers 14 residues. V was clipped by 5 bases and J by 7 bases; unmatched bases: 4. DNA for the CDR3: TGTGCCAGCAGTCCCCGGACTAGCGGGAATGAGCAGTTCTTC. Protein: CASSPRTSGNEQFF.

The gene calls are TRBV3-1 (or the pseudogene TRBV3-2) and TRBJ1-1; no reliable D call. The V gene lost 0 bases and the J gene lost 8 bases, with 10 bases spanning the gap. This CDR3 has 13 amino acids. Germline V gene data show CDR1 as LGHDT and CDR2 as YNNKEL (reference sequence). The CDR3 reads CASSQEWHPEAFF. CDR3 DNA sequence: TGTGCCAGCAGCCAAGAGTGGCACCCGGAAGCTTTCTTT.

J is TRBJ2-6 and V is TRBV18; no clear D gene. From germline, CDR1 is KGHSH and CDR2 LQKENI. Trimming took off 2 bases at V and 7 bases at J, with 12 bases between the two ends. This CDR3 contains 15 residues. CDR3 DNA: TGTGCCAGCTCACCAGCCCAGATCAACGCCAACGTCCTGACTTTC. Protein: CASSPAQINANVLTF.

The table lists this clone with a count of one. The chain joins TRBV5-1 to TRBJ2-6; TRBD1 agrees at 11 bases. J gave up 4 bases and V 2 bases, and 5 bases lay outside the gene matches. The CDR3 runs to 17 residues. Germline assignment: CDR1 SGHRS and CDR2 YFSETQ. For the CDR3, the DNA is TGCGCCAGCAGCTTCGGACAGGGGGCAAAAGGGGCCAACGTCCTGACTTTC. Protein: CASSFGQGAKGANVLTF.